This T cell receptor beta chain appears in the sequencing data of a study of blood T cell repertoires in COVID-19 (dated by TCRdb to about 2020). About the investigation overall: Samples covering the acute and convalescent phases of COVID-19 were provided by collaborators in the United States, Italy and Spain. The dataset comprised deeply sampled blood TCRbeta repertoires from subjects exposed to, actively infected with, or recovered from COVID-19. The prospective study material was composed of cDNA or gDNA derived from T cells, B-cell-depleted T cells, or PBMCs. The sample metadata nearly always contained a de-identified subject ID, COVID-19 status, age in years and sex. HLA class I and class II types, where available, came from metadata supplied by the sample provider rather than from assay-based typing. Samples were obtained from the ongoing ImmuneRACE study (first 160 participants) and from about 1,300 subjects provided by 6 global collaborators. A freely available public database, intended as a resource for researchers studying the immune response to SARS-CoV-2, is where the repertoires were released.

As concerns this clone: The antigen this receptor binds is unknown. It has no much larger one-base neighbor in the sample; base qualities were not kept.

A distance of 12 bases separates the germline ends of V and J, which lose 3 bases and 0 bases respectively. The CDR3 contains 16 residues, cysteine and phenylalanine counted. The retained sequence is limited to the CDR3, 48 bases, with the frame set at the first base. CDR1 and CDR2 (LGHNT, FRNRAP) derive from the germline V gene. Each collaborating institution followed its own protocols to collect whole blood in K2EDTA tubes. For TCRbeta analysis, collaborator samples were shipped as frozen whole blood, as isolated PBMCs, or as DNA extracted from either sample type. On the study overall, not on this receptor specifically: The quantity of clinical and demographic metadata differed by source and by participant and was supplied without curation.

The immunoSEQ Assay, a bias-controlled multiplex PCR, was used to amplify TCRbeta CDR3 regions from genomic DNA. Turning to the authors' computational methods: Nucleated cell counts per sample were estimated from amplification of reference gene primers within the assay. Sequence reads were collapsed and filtered to measure the absolute abundance of every unique TCRbeta CDR3 rearrangement. For each sample, productive Simpson clonality was calculated as the square root of Simpson's diversity index over productive rearrangements. This immuneACCESS table, as held by TCRdb, lists in-frame sequences with V and J called but not all clones. Of the missing ones, under half trace to an unresolved V gene in checked studies; the others have no known cause. V, J and clone size were drawn from that table, and D and trimming were deduced from the DNA. Present in this sample are over 75,000 clones, roughly 90% of which were seen just once. The top ten clones comprise 1.5% to 2% of the sample.

Sequencing was carried out using peripheral blood. The TCR sequence derives from a man in his 60s with acute or convalescent COVID-19. In this chain, TRBV12-5 is recombined with TRBJ2-1; the best D guess is TRBD2, with 6 bases matching. The DNA sequence is TGTGCTAGTGGTTTAGGCGGGGCCAGCTCCTACAATGAGCAGTTCTTC. It translates to CASGLGGASSYNEQFF.